This T cell receptor (beta chain) was documented in a study of human T cells and chemical hapten exposure (dated by TCRdb to about 2021). The study in broad terms: For sensitization, 2% DPC in acetone was applied to a 2 cm by 2 cm area of upper inner arm skin. Blood samples were taken from patients before sensitization (week 0) and at 2, 6 and about 24 weeks after DPC sensitization. This study followed changes in the peripheral blood TCR repertoire in vivo during primary and secondary sensitization of alopecia patients to the hapten diphenylcyclopropenone (DPC). The mostly female patient cohort included alopecia areata with under or over 50% scalp involvement, alopecia totalis and alopecia universalis. Libraries were pooled for sequencing, and per-sample TCR yields varied mainly because of small differences in library volumes within the pool. Weekly therapeutic DPC doses were additionally applied to the scalp of patients throughout the roughly 26-week study period. Patch testing on the upper back used Finn chambers containing 0.01% DPC, with scoring done after 6 days according to International Contact Dermatitis Research Group standards. Twenty-nine alopecia patients provided blood for TCR sequencing at one to four time points (pre-sensitization, 2, 6 and 24 weeks).

Read against the paper, the sample's time point label means: patch test 2, 6 weeks after DPC sensitization. The treatment or condition label, as the study defines it: therapeutic diphenylcyclopropenone sensitization with weekly scalp DPC. At each patch-test visit, blood was drawn before the patch test was applied. Patients were eligible if aged 18 to 70, diagnosed with alopecia and judged suitable for DPC therapy, and pregnant patients were excluded. Total RNA was isolated from unfractionated whole blood collected in Tempus Blood RNA tubes. The full study reports these points: DPC sensitization did not change how many TCRs were above 1 in 1000 frequency, and no evidence was found of alterations in global repertoire structure. The number of PT1 expanded TCRs positively correlated with patch test score, significant at thresholds 8, 16 and 32 but not 4. After repeated subsampling, the strength of the expansion versus patch-test correlation and the threshold at which it became significant changed. Because every patient had alopecia, a presumed autoimmune disease, the patients' immune response might differ from that of healthy individuals. Significantly more large CDR3 similarity clusters were formed by expanded TCRs than by pre-sensitization or healthy control sets, consistent with antigen-driven responses.

Library preparation used RACE. Sequencing was performed on a NextSeq 500. During library preparation, unique molecular identifiers were attached to individual cDNA molecules so that TCRs could be counted in a quantitative, reproducible way. For every blood RNA sample, sequencing covered both the TCR alpha and TCR beta chains. The paper's data handling went like this. The median number of TCRs per sample was roughly 98,000, ranging from about 20,000 to 750,000. The Decombinator software suite was used to annotate the V, J and CDR3 of the TCR reads. For PS versus PT1 abundance plots, all samples were subsampled to the same number of TCRs (28,000). TCRs were defined as expanded if absent before sensitization and observed at least eight times at the 2-week time point. In-frame beta chains were kept once TCRdb had trimmed the public reads at Q25 with fastp and called clones with MiXCR. Identical CDR3 proteins give one entry, which carries the most common genes and DNA. TCRdb, rather than the study authors, made the V and J calls. Counted in this sample were hundreds of thousands of distinct CDR3 sequences; around 6% of them appeared once. Around 5.6% of the sample lies in the top ten.

Concerning this clonotype: The target of this receptor is not known. No base-level quality is on record; no much larger clone is a single base apart.

Reading the germline V gene gives CDR1 SGDLS and CDR2 YYNGEE. Trimming removed 4 bases from V and 0 bases from J, leaving 11 bases between the germline ends. From cysteine to phenylalanine, the CDR3 is 14 amino acids long. Only CDR3 DNA remains: 42 bases, in frame from the first base. The rearranged segments are TRBV9 and TRBJ2-7; TRBD2 is a weak D gene call, 5 bases matching. The material was whole blood, obtained in connection with sensitization to the hapten diphenylcyclopropenone (DPC). The receptor comes from a woman in her late teens or twenties with alopecia areata. Some clones in this sample may be carry-over from other donors' samples. The CDR3: CASSPLSGSYEQYF. The DNA sequence follows: TGTGCCAGCAGCCCCCTCAGCGGCTCCTACGAGCAGTACTTC. With the portions outside the CDR3 filled from the reference TRBV9 and TRBJ2-7 genes, the complete variable region becomes DSGVTQTPKHLITATGQRVTLRCSPRSGDLSVYWYQQSLDQGLQFLIQYYNGEERAKGNILERFSAQQFPDLHSELNLSSLELGDSALYFCASSPLSGSYEQYFGPGTRLTVT.